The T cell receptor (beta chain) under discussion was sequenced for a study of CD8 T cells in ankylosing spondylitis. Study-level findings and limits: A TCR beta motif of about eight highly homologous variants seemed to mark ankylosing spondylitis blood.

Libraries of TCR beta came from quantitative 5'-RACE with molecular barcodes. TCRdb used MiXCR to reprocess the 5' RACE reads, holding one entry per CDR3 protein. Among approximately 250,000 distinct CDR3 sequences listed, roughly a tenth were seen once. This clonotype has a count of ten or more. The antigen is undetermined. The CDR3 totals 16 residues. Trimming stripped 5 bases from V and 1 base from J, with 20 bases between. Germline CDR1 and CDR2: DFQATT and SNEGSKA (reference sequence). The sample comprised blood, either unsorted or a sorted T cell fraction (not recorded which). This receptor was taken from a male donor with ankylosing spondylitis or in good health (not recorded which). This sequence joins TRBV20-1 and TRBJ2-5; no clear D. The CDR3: CSAPPAVVGLQETQYF. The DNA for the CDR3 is TGCAGTGCTCCCCCCGCGGTAGTGGGCCTCCAAGAGACCCAGTACTTC.